The sequence of this T cell receptor (beta chain) was determined in a study of OX40 agonist ivuxolimab in advanced cancers. This CDR3 has 15 residues. Germline-derived CDR1 and CDR2 are MGHRA and YSYEKL. The V end was cut by 4 bases, the J end by 1 base, with 11 bases between. Sequencing used immunoSEQ multiplex PCR; TCRdb keeps in-frame clones, though not all of them. The sample consists of some 80,000 clones, over 85% of them appearing once. Individuals having autoimmune disease history or systemic immunosuppression were not enrolled. The V and J genes are TRBV4-1 and TRBJ1-3; D is undetermined. The sequence derives from an adult with an advanced solid tumor such as melanoma, head and neck, liver or kidney cancer. This sample comprised CD4+ or CD8+ T cells sorted from blood, obtained in a trial of the OX40 agonist ivuxolimab. In DNA, the CDR3 is TGCGCCAGCAGCCCCTGGAGCGAGTCTGGAAACACCATATATTTT. As protein: CASSPWSESGNTIYF.